The rows below give T cell receptor beta chains drawn from one sample of a study of beta chain features in type 1 diabetes. Here immunoSEQ multiplex PCR was the method, and the copy in TCRdb shows in-frame clones only, minus some. This sample yields approximately 330,000 clones, of which about 11% are seen a single time; roughly 0.016% belongs to the top ten. Sequences were obtained from naive CD4+ T cells from blood. These TCRs come from a woman aged 25 to 39 in good health. Each CDR3 is given with its conserved first and last residue. The D gene is left open where the match is weak. Only some rows state a clone size, as once, few, many or a class for expanded clones.

DNA,CDR3,J,V,D,size
TGCGCCAGCAGCCAGGCACAGGGGGTGAGGAAACTGTTTTTT,CASSQAQGVRKLFF,TRBJ1-4,TRBV4-3,TRBD1,few
TGTGCCAGCAGTTACGCGACCGGGACAGGTTACGAGCAGTACTTC,CASSYATGTGYEQYF,TRBJ2-7,TRBV6-6,TRBD1,NA
TGCGCCAGCAGCTTCCCCTCCAATGAGCAGTTCTTC,CASSFPSNEQFF,TRBJ2-1,TRBV5-1,NA,NA
TGCAGCTCAGCGGGGGGATTCACAGATACGCAGTATTTT,CSSAGGFTDTQYF,TRBJ2-3,TRBV29-1,TRBD2,NA
TGCGCCAGCATTGGACAGGCGAACACCGGGGAGCTGTTTTTT,CASIGQANTGELFF,TRBJ2-2,TRBV5-1,TRBD1,NA
TGCGCCAGCAGCCAGCCGACAGGCAACTATGGCTACACCTTC,CASSQPTGNYGYTF,TRBJ1-2,TRBV5-1,NA,NA
TGTGCCAGCAGTGGACTAGCGGGAGGTAGCTCCTACGAGCAGTACTTC,CASSGLAGGSSYEQYF,TRBJ2-7,TRBV2,TRBD2,few
TGCGCCAGCAGCTCGATGGGACTAGCGGGAGGAGCTAGCACAGATACGCAGTATTTT,CASSSMGLAGGASTDTQYF,TRBJ2-3,TRBV5-1,TRBD2,few
TGTGCCAGCAGCTCCGGACAGGGCACCTACAATGAGCAGTTCTTC,CASSSGQGTYNEQFF,TRBJ2-1,TRBV5-4,TRBD1,few
TGTGCCAGCAGCTTGGCCCCGGGACAGGGCTCAAATGAGCAGTTCTTC,CASSLAPGQGSNEQFF,TRBJ2-1,TRBV5-4,TRBD1,NA
TGTGCCAGCAGCTTATCCGGGTTGAACACTGAAGCTTTCTTT,CASSLSGLNTEAFF,TRBJ1-1,TRBV7-9,NA,NA